What follows are 24 T cell receptor beta chains derived from one specimen sequenced in a study of lymphopenia after photon versus proton radiotherapy. The protocol was immunoSEQ multiplex PCR, while the TCRdb copy is restricted to in-frame clones and leaves out a portion. The repertoire holds over 35,000 clones, with around four fifths as singletons. The sequenced sample was peripheral blood, obtained from a patient treated with proton-based radiotherapy. Source of these receptors: a woman in her 70s with pancreatic cancer.

The count of this clone is one. The chain joins TRBV19 to TRBJ1-1, with D maybe TRBD1 (5 bases). The CDR3 runs 13 residues. The germline gives CDR1 LNHDA, CDR2 SQIVND (reference sequence). V lost 7 bases and J lost 0, with 9 bases in between. As DNA, the CDR3 is TGTGCCAGTAACGAGGGGCTGAACACTGAAGCTTTCTTT. Amino acid sequence: CASNEGLNTEAFF.

The rearrangement links TRBV4-3 to TRBJ2-1; 12 positions agree with TRBD2. Per germline, CDR1 LGHNA and CDR2 YSLEER. The CDR3 has 17 amino acids. Trimming removed 4 bases from V and 5 bases from J; junction bases left unmatched: 9. The CDR3 DNA is TGCGCCAGCAGCCTCAACCCACTAGCGGGAGGAGACAATGAGCAGTTCTTC. Its translation is CASSLNPLAGGDNEQFF.

V is TRBV27 and J is TRBJ2-7; 7 bases agree with TRBD2. The CDR3 has 13 residues. J was trimmed by 2 bases and V by 8 bases; bases with no gene match: 6. Germline V gives CDR1 MNHEY, CDR2 SMNVEV (reference sequence). CDR3 nucleotide sequence: TGTGCCAGCTCCAGCGGGATGGCCTACGAGCAGTACTTC. This codes for CASSSGMAYEQYF.

Note on this clone: Mismatch with germline at one junction end may stem from a read error. Additional DNA sequences in this sample encode the identical CDR3. The CDR3: CSVEGGLNTEAFF. The CDR3 nucleotides are TGCAGCGTAGAAGGGGGGTTGAACACTGAAGCCTTCTTT. The V call is TRBV29-1, the J call TRBJ1-1; possibly TRBD1 for D (6 bases). This CDR3 contains 13 residues. The germline V gene has CDR1 SQVTM and CDR2 ANQGSEA. Filled out from reference TRBV29-1 and TRBJ1-1, the complete variable domain reads SAVISQKPSRDICQRGTSLTIQCQVDSQVTMMFWYRQQPGQSLTLIATANQGSEATYESGFVIDKFPISRPNLTFSTLTVSNMSPEDSSIYLCSVEGGLNTEAFFGQGTRLTVV.

DNA for the CDR3: TGTGCCAGTAGTTACCGAAGCCCCACCGGACATCACCAAGAGACCCAGTACTTC. Residues: CASSYRSPTGHHQETQYF. V gene TRBV19 combines with J gene TRBJ2-5; D is possibly TRBD1 (5 bases). There are 18 residues in the CDR3. The germline gives CDR1 LNHDA, CDR2 SQIVND (reference sequence). The germline V and J ends were trimmed by 5 bases and 0 bases, with 22 bases remaining between them.

The rearrangement uses TRBV5-1 and TRBJ2-2; no reliable D call. This CDR3 contains 14 residues. CDR1 is SGHRS, CDR2 YFSETQ, per germline. The germline V and J ends were trimmed by 0 bases and 4 bases, with 7 bases remaining between them. CDR3 region: CASSLDFTTGELFF. The DNA of the CDR3 is TGCGCCAGCAGCTTGGACTTTACCACCGGGGAGCTGTTTTTT.

The CDR3 DNA sequence: TGTGCCAGCAGCTTAGCTCAGGGTCTGCGGGCTTTCTTT. It encodes CASSLAQGLRAFF. This chain uses TRBV11-2 with TRBJ1-1; perhaps TRBD1 as D (5 bases). The CDR3 is made up of 13 amino acids. Trimming left V 1 base short and J 11 bases short, with 14 bases between. Germline V gene sequence: CDR1 SGHAT, CDR2 FQNNGV.

The CDR3 coding sequence is TGTGCCAGCAGTCAAAGACAGGGTTTCGTCAATGAGCAGTTCTTC. The encoded protein is CASSQRQGFVNEQFF. The chain recombines TRBV7-3 with TRBJ2-1, with 7 nucleotides matching TRBD1. Germline CDR1 and CDR2: SGHTA and FQGTGA. V gave up 6 bases and J gave up 6 bases; unmatched junction bases: 11. This CDR3 is built from 15 residues. Using reference TRBV7-3 and TRBJ2-1 for the parts outside the CDR3, the full variable domain is GAGVSQTPSNKVTEKGKYVELRCDPISGHTALYWYRQSLGQGPEFLIYFQGTGAADDSGLPNDRFFAVRPEGSVSTLKIQRTERGDSAVYLCASSQRQGFVNEQFFGPGTRLTVL.

The rearrangement links TRBV30 to TRBJ1-2, with 8 bases fitting TRBD1. The germline V gene has CDR1 GTSNPN and CDR2 SVGIG (reference sequence). The CDR3 is 13 amino acids. Germline trimming cut 5 bases from V and 0 bases from J; bases unmatched to any gene: 2. The CDR3 loop is CAWGQGTNYGYTF. As DNA, the CDR3 is TGTGCCTGGGGACAGGGAACTAACTATGGCTACACCTTC.

This clone was detected once. This rearrangement joins TRBV7-2 to TRBJ2-7, with 10 positions matching TRBD1. After removal of 4 bases from V and 7 bases from J, the junction contained 10 bases not matched to a gene. Germline values: CDR1 SGHTA, CDR2 FQGNSA. The CDR3 covers 15 residues. CDR3 bases: TGTGCCAGCAGCTCTGGGACAGGGGTAGTAAGGGAGCAGTACTTC. This encodes CASSSGTGVVREQYF.

The chain is built from TRBV4-1 and TRBJ2-3; the match to TRBD2 covers 12 bases. Germline V lookup: CDR1 MGHRA, CDR2 YSYEKL. The CDR3 has 18 residues. V lost 0 bases and J lost 2; bases outside the gene matches: 6. CDR3 bases: TGCGCCAGCAGCCAAGATTTCACTAGCGGGGGGATCACAGATACGCAGTATTTT. Translating it yields CASSQDFTSGGITDTQYF.

The genes are TRBV6-5 and TRBJ1-2; TRBD1 matches 8 bases. Germline V gene data show CDR1 as MNHEY and CDR2 as SVGAGI. This CDR3 contains 14 residues. V lost 4 bases and J lost 7; bases outside the gene matches: 8. The DNA for the CDR3 is TGTGCCAGCAGTTTGGTCGGACAGGGAGGTGGCTACACCTTC. Translating it yields CASSLVGQGGGYTF.

The J gene is TRBJ1-2, the V gene TRBV2, with D unresolved. Trimming stripped 6 bases from V and 6 bases from J, with 17 bases between. This CDR3 comprises 14 residues. In germline, CDR1 is SNHLY, CDR2 FYNNEI. The CDR3 is CASRIQLLWDGYTF. As DNA, the CDR3 is TGTGCCAGCAGGATACAACTGCTGTGGGATGGCTACACCTTC.

The chain uses TRBV11-3 and TRBJ1-2, with D possibly matching TRBD1 (5 bases). Germline assignment: CDR1 SGHNT and CDR2 YENEEA. The length of the CDR3 is 15 residues. Trimming stripped 5 bases from V and 8 bases from J, with 21 bases between. Here the CDR3 reads CASSASGTPTGGYTF. In nucleotides, the CDR3 is TGTGCCAGCAGCGCTTCCGGGACTCCCACCGGGGGCTACACCTTC.

V gene TRBV9 combines with J gene TRBJ1-5, with TRBD1 matching over 9 bases. In germline, CDR1 is SGDLS, CDR2 YYNGEE. This CDR3 has 15 amino acids. With V trimmed by 3 bases and J by 6 bases, 7 bases remained unmatched. The DNA for the CDR3 is TGTGCCAGCAGCGGACCCGGGACAGGGTTTCAGCCCCAGCATTTT. Residues: CASSGPGTGFQPQHF.

The chain links TRBV4-1 to TRBJ1-2, with 7 nucleotides matching TRBD1. This CDR3 region has 16 residues. Per the germline V gene, CDR1 is MGHRA and CDR2 is YSYEKL. Trimming removed 4 bases from V and 4 bases from J; junction bases left unmatched: 12. The CDR3 nucleotides read TGCGCCAGCAGCCTCTCCCCAGGGGGGAAATCCTATGGCTACACCTTC. Translating it yields CASSLSPGGKSYGYTF.

The V and J genes are TRBV2 and TRBJ1-4; no reliable D call. The CDR3 loop spans 16 amino acids. Germline V gene data show CDR1 as SNHLY and CDR2 as FYNNEI. V lost 2 bases and J lost 0, with 10 bases in between. The CDR3 DNA follows: TGTGCCAGCAGTGAAATCACTGCTCCAACTAATGAAAAACTGTTTTTT. It translates to CASSEITAPTNEKLFF.

This clone has only one observation. This sequence joins TRBV15 and TRBJ1-3; 7 nucleotides match TRBD1. The CDR3 is 16 amino acids. Germline CDR1 reads LNHNV; CDR2 reads YYDKDF (reference sequence). The V gene end was trimmed by 4 bases and the J gene end by 1 base; junction bases not matched to a gene: 7. CDR3 residues: CATSTTGIGSGNTIYF. The DNA for the CDR3 is TGTGCCACCAGCACGACAGGGATCGGGTCTGGAAACACCATATATTTT.

The chain has TRBV18 and TRBJ1-1; D may be TRBD1 (5 bases). Trimming took off 4 bases at V and 2 bases at J, with 17 bases between the two ends. The CDR3 consists of 16 residues. In germline, CDR1 is KGHSH, CDR2 LQKENI. The CDR3 coding sequence is TGTGCCAGCTCACGCGCCCTTGACAGAACTAACACTGAAGCTTTCTTT. Its protein is CASSRALDRTNTEAFF.

This chain uses TRBV10-3 with TRBJ2-5; a weak D match, TRBD1 (6 bases). The CDR3 consists of 14 residues. Germline CDR1 and CDR2: ENHRY and SYGVKD. The germline V and J ends were trimmed by 10 bases and 3 bases, with 18 bases remaining between them. CDR3 protein: CATRTLTGEETQYF. The CDR3 DNA sequence: TGTGCCACCCGCACCTTGACAGGAGAAGAGACCCAGTACTTC.

The V and J genes are TRBV11-3 and TRBJ2-1; 10 nucleotides agree with TRBD1. V was clipped by 6 bases and J by 6 bases; unmatched bases: 11. The CDR3 is 16 amino acids. Germline V gene sequence: CDR1 SGHNT, CDR2 YENEEA. The CDR3 sequence: CASSFSLGTGVNEQFF. In DNA, the CDR3 is TGTGCCAGCAGTTTTAGCCTCGGGACAGGGGTCAATGAGCAGTTCTTC.

The chain uses TRBV10-3 and TRBJ1-5; possibly TRBD1 for D (6 bases). The CDR3 runs to 16 residues. The germline CDR1 and CDR2 sequences are ENHRY and SYGVKD. Between the trimmed V and J ends, which lost 0 bases and 2 bases, there was a span of 11 bases. CDR3 protein: CAISESMAGGNQPQHF. CDR3 nucleotide sequence: TGTGCCATCAGTGAGTCAATGGCAGGGGGCAATCAGCCCCAGCATTTT.

This clone has only one observation. V is TRBV4-3 and J is TRBJ2-2; no clear D. Germline CDR1 is LGHNA and CDR2 is YSLEER. V lost 3 bases, J lost 3 bases, and 8 bases lay in between. This CDR3 comprises 14 residues. The DNA for the CDR3 is TGCGCCAGCAGCCAGGAGAAGTACACCGGGGAGCTGTTTTTT. It translates to CASSQEKYTGELFF.

In its sample, this clone was seen once. This CDR3 is also generated by other DNA sequences in the sample. V is TRBV19 and J is TRBJ2-3, with a tentative D call TRBD2 (6 bases). Germline V lookup: CDR1 LNHDA, CDR2 SQIVND (reference sequence). The CDR3 loop spans 16 amino acids. The ends were cut back, 4 bases at V and 2 bases at J, with 16 bases in the middle. The CDR3 DNA reads as TGTGCCAGTAGTACGACACTAGCCGACCCCACAGATACGCAGTATTTT. This gives the protein CASSTTLADPTDTQYF.